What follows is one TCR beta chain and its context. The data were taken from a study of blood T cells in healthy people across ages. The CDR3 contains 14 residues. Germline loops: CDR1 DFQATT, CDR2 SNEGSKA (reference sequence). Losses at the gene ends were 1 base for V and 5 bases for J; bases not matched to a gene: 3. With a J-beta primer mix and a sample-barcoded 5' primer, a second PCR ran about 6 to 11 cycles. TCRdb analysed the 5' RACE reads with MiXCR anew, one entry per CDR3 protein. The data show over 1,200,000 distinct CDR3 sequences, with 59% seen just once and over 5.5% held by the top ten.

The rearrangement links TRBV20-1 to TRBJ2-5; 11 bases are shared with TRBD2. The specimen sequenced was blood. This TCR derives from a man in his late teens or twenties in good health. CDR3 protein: CSARVAGGGETQYF. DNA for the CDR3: TGCAGTGCTAGAGTAGCGGGAGGGGGTGAGACCCAGTACTTC.